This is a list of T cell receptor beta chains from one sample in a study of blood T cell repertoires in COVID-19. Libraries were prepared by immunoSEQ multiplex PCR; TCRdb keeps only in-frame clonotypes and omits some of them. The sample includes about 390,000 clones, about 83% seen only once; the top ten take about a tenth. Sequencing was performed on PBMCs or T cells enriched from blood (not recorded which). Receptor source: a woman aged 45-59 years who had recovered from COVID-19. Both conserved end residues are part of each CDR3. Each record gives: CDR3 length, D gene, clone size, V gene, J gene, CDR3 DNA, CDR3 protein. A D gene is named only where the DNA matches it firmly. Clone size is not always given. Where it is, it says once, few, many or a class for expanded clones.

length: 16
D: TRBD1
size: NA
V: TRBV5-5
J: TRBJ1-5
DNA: TGTGCCAGCAGCTTGGGGGGACAGGGGGCCGATCAGCCCCAGCATTTT
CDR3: CASSLGGQGADQPQHF

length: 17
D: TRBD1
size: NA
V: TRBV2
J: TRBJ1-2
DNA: TGTGCCAGCAGTGATGGGACAGGGGGACGGGTACACTGGGGCTACACCTTC
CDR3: CASSDGTGGRVHWGYTF

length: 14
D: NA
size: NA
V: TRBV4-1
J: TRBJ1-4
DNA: TGCGCCAGCAGCCAAGGACAGTTCGGGGAAAAACTGTTTTTT
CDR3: CASSQGQFGEKLFF

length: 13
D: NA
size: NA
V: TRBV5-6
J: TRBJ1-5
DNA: TGTGCCAGCAGCTTGGCCGGTGATCAGCCCCAGCATTTT
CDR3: CASSLAGDQPQHF

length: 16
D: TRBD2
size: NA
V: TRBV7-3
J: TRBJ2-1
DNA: TGTGCCAGCAGCCCAGGAGTTAGCGGGGGGGATTATGAGCAGTTCTTC
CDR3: CASSPGVSGGDYEQFF

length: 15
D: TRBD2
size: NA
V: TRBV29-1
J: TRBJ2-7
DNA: TGCAGCGCGACTAGCGGGGGGCCCCTCCCCTACGAGCAGTACTTC
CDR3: CSATSGGPLPYEQYF

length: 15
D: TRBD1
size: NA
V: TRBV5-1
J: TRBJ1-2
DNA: TGCGCCAGCAGCATAGCGGGACAGCCAGCCTATGGCTACACCTTC
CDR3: CASSIAGQPAYGYTF

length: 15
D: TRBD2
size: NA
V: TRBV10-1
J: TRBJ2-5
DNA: TGCGCCAGCAGGACTAGCGGGGGTGTCCAAGAGACCCAGTACTTC
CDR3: CASRTSGGVQETQYF

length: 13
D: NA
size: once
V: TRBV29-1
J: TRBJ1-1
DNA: TGCAGCGTTGGCAGGGTCGTTGGCACTGAAGCTTTCTTT
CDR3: CSVGRVVGTEAFF

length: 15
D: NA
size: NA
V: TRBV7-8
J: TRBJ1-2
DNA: TGTGCCAGCAGCAAAACAGACAGAGCTTATTATGGCTACACCTTC
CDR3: CASSKTDRAYYGYTF

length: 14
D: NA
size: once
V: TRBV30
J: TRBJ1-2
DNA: TGTGCCTGGAGTGTAGGTGGCAGGGACTATGGCTACACCTTC
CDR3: CAWSVGGRDYGYTF

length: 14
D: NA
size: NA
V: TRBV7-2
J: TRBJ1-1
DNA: TGTGCCAGCAGCCCCCTTGTTAAGAACACTGAAGCTTTCTTT
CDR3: CASSPLVKNTEAFF

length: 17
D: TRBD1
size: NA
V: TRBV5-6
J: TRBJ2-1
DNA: TGTGCCAGCAGCCCACACCCGACAGGGGGCTTCTACAATGAGCAGTTCTTC
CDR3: CASSPHPTGGFYNEQFF

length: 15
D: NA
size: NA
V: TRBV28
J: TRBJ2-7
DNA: TGTGCCAGCAGCTCATCCGGGGATGGTTCCTACGAGCAGTACTTC
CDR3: CASSSSGDGSYEQYF

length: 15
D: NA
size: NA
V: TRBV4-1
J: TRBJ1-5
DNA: TGCGCCAGCAGGCGGACCGGCGGGAGCAATCAGCCCCAGCATTTT
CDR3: CASRRTGGSNQPQHF

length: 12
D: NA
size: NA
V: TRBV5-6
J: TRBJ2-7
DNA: TGTGCCAGCAGCGGAACAGGGTTCGAGCAGTACTTC
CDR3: CASSGTGFEQYF

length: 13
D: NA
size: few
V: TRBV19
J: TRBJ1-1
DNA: TGTGCCAGTAGTGAGTCGTGGAGCACTGAAGCTTTCTTT
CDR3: CASSESWSTEAFF

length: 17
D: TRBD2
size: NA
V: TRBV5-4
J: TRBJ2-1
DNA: TGTGCCAGCAGCTCCGGACTAGCGGGGGGATACGTTAATGAGCAGTTCTTC
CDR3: CASSSGLAGGYVNEQFF

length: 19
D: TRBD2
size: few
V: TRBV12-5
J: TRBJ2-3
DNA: TGTGCTAGTGGTTTGGTAGACCACTCTAGCGGGGGGGCGACAGATACGCAGTATTTT
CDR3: CASGLVDHSSGGATDTQYF

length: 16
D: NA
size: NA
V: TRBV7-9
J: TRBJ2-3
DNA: TGTGCCAGCAGCTATTCGGGGACTGCTAGCACAGATACGCAGTATTTT
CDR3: CASSYSGTASTDTQYF

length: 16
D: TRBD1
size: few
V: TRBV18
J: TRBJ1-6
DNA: TGTGCCAGCTCACCATTGGTGGGACAGGGCCTAACACCCCTCCACTTT
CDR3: CASSPLVGQGLTPLHF

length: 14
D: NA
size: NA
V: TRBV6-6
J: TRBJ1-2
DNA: TGTGCCAGCAGTTGGGGGGAGTACGGCTATGGCTACACCTTC
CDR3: CASSWGEYGYGYTF

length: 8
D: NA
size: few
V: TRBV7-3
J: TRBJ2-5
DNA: TGTGCCAGCAACGTACTAGACTTC
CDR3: CASNVLDF

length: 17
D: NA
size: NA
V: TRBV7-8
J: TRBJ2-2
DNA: TGTGCCAGCAGCCCCAGGCCGGGGGAACAAAGGGCCGGGGAGCTGTTTTTT
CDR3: CASSPRPGEQRAGELFF

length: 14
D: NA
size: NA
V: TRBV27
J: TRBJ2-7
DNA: TGTGCCAGCAGTTTATCGCAGGGAACCTACGAGCAGTACTTC
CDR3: CASSLSQGTYEQYF

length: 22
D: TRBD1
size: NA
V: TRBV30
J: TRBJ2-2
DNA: TGTGCCTGGAGTGTACACGGACAGGGGGCCGGCGGAGGTGTGTCGTGGACCGGGGAGCTGTTTTTT
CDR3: CAWSVHGQGAGGGVSWTGELFF

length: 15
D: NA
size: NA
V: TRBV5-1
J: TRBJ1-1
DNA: TGCGCCAGCAGCCCGGTTCGGGGGGCCGACACTGAAGCTTTCTTT
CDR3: CASSPVRGADTEAFF

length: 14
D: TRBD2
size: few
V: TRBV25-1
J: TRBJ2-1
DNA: TGTGCCAGCAGACGGGGGGGCCGGGACAATGAGCAGTTCTTC
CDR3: CASRRGGRDNEQFF

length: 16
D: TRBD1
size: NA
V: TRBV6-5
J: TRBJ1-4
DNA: TGTGCCAGCAGTTACTCGGGAATAACAGGGGAGGAAAAACTGTTTTTT
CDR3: CASSYSGITGEEKLFF

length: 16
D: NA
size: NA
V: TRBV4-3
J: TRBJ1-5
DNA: TGCGCCAGCAGCCAAGGTGGGGGGGGGAGCAATCAGCCCCAGCATTTT
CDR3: CASSQGGGGSNQPQHF

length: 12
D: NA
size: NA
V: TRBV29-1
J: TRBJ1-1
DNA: TGCAGCGTTGGGGGCAGGGTTACTGAAGCTTTCTTT
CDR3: CSVGGRVTEAFF

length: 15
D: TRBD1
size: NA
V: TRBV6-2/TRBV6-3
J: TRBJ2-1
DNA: TGTGCCAGCAGCCACGGACAGGGGCCTTTGAATGAGCAGTTCTTC
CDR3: CASSHGQGPLNEQFF

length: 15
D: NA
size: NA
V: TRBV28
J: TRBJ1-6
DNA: TGTGCCAGCAGTTTATTGCATACAGAAGATTCACCCCTCCACTTT
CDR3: CASSLLHTEDSPLHF

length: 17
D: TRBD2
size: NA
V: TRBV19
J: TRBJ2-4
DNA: TGTGCCAGTAGCCCGACTAGCGGATCTCTAGCCAAAAACATTCAGTACTTC
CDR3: CASSPTSGSLAKNIQYF

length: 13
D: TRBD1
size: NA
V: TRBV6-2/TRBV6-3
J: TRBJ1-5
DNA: TGTGCCAGCAGTAACGGCAGGGGGCAGCCCCAGCATTTT
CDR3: CASSNGRGQPQHF

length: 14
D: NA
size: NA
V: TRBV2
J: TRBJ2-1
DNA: TGTGCCAGCAGTGAACTAGTTAGGGGTGGTGAGCAGTTCTTC
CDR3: CASSELVRGGEQFF

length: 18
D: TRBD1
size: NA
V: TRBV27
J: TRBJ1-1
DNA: TGTGCCAGCAGTTTATATCACAGGACAGGGCTGGTGAACACTGAAGCTTTCTTT
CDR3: CASSLYHRTGLVNTEAFF

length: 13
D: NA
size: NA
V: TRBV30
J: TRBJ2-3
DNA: TGTGCCTGGACTGGCAAGGGGCCAGATACGCAGTATTTT
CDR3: CAWTGKGPDTQYF

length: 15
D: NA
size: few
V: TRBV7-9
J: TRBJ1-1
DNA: TGTGCCAGCAGCCATCGACCCCGGAGCGACACTGAAGCTTTCTTT
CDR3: CASSHRPRSDTEAFF

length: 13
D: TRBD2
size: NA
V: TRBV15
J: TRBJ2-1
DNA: TGTGCCACCAGCCTGACCCGGACTAGGGAGCAGTTCTTC
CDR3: CATSLTRTREQFF

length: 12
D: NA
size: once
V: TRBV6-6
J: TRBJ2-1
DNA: TGTGCCAGCAGTTCCGGCCTGGGCGCAGCGTTCTTC
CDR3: CASSSGLGAAFF

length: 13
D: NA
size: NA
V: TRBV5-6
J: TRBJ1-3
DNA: TGTGCCAGCAGTTACGACAGGGGAAACACCATATATTTT
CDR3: CASSYDRGNTIYF

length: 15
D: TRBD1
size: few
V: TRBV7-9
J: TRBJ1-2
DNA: TGTGCCAGCAGCTTACTCAATTTACAGGGGAAGGGCTACACCTTC
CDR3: CASSLLNLQGKGYTF

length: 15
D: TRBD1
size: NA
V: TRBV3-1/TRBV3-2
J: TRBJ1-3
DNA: TGTGCCAGCAGCCGACAGGGGAAGACTGGAAACACCATATATTTT
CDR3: CASSRQGKTGNTIYF

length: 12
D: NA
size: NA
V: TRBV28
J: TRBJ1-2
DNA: TGTGCCAGCAGTTTCGGACAGTATGGCTACACCTTC
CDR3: CASSFGQYGYTF

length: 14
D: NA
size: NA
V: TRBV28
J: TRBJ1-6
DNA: TGTGCCAGCAGTTTATCTCTATCGAATTCACCCCTCCACTTT
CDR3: CASSLSLSNSPLHF

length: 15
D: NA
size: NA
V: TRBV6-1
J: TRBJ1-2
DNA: TGTGCCAGCAGTGATTGGGACACCTCGAGGCATGGCTACACCTTC
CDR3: CASSDWDTSRHGYTF

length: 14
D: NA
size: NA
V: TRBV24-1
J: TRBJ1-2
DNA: TGTGCCACCAGTGGAACAGGCGACTCTTATGGCTACACCTTC
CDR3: CATSGTGDSYGYTF

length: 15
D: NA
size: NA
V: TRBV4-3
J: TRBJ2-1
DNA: TGCGCCAGCAGCCAAGTTCCCGGGGTTTACAATGAGCAGTTCTTC
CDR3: CASSQVPGVYNEQFF

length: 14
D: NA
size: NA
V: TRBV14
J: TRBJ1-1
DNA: TGTGCCAGCAGCCAACTTACTAGCCTGACTGAAGCTTTCTTT
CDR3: CASSQLTSLTEAFF

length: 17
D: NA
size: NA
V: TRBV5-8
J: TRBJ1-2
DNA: TGTGCCAGCAGCCGCGATTTGGGCAGGGGTGGAAGGAATGGCTACACCTTC
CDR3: CASSRDLGRGGRNGYTF

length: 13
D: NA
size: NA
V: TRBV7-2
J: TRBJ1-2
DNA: TGTGCCAGCACTCCAGGGATTCTCTATGGCTACACCTTC
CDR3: CASTPGILYGYTF

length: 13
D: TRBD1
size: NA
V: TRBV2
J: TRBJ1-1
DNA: TGTGCCAGCAGTGAAAGGGGACAGGGGGAAGCTTTCTTT
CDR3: CASSERGQGEAFF